Each of the 24 T cell receptor beta chains below was sequenced from the same sample in a study of T cells after yellow fever vaccination. Each CDR3 protein is one row after TCRdb ran MiXCR on the 5' RACE reads. The sample carries approximately 240,000 distinct CDR3 sequences, roughly 4% recorded once. Source: PBMCs, taken 15 days after the yellow fever booster vaccination. Receptors originate from a man between 18 and 35 years old who received the YFV17D yellow fever vaccine.

This clonotype was detected many times. The chain combines TRBV7-9 with TRBJ1-5; D not resolved. Between the trimmed V and J ends, which lost 4 bases and 0 bases, there was a span of 7 bases. CDR3 length: 14 residues. The germline gives CDR1 SEHNR, CDR2 FQNEAQ (reference sequence). The CDR3 protein is CASSSSDSNQPQHF. CDR3 coding DNA: TGTGCCAGCAGCTCCAGTGATAGCAATCAGCCCCAGCATTTT.

This clonotype was seen many times. The chain carries TRBV5-1 and TRBJ2-3; D unresolved. Trimming took off 0 bases at V and 3 bases at J, with 8 bases between the two ends. This CDR3 has 14 amino acids. Germline V lookup: CDR1 SGHRS, CDR2 YFSETQ. The CDR3 DNA reads as TGCGCCAGCAGCTTGGCTGCTGAGACAGATACGCAGTATTTT. Translated, it gives CASSLAAETDTQYF. Full variable domain (remainder filled in from reference TRBV5-1 and TRBJ2-3): KAGVTQTPRYLIKTRGQQVTLSCSPISGHRSVSWYQQTPGQGLQFLFEYFSETQRNKGNFPGRFSGRQFSNSRSEMNVSTLELGDSALYLCASSLAAETDTQYFGPGTRLTVL.

This clonotype was counted at least ten times. V and J are TRBV15 and TRBJ2-4, with D maybe TRBD2 (5 bases). The V gene's germline CDR1 is LNHNV and CDR2 YYDKDF (reference sequence). The CDR3 consists of 14 residues. V was trimmed by 1 base and J by 9 bases, leaving 13 bases between them. In DNA form, the CDR3 reads TGTGCCACCAGCAGAGGACTACCCACCGTCATTCAGTACTTC. Its translation is CATSRGLPTVIQYF. Combining the CDR3 with reference TRBV15 and TRBJ2-4 gives the whole variable domain DAMVIQNPRYQVTQFGKPVTLSCSQTLNHNVMYWYQQKSSQAPKLLFHYYDKDFNNEADTPDNFQSRRPNTSFCFLDIRSPGLGDTAMYLCATSRGLPTVIQYFGAGTRLSVL.

This clonotype occurred many times. The J gene is TRBJ1-2, the V gene TRBV6-5; 11 bases line up with TRBD1. The CDR3 loop spans 15 amino acids. The germline gives CDR1 MNHEY, CDR2 SVGAGI. V trimming: 5 bases; J trimming: 4 bases; junction bases outside the gene matches: 6. The CDR3, as DNA: TGTGCCAGCAGTCGGCCCGGACAGGGGGCCTATGGCTACACCTTC. Protein product: CASSRPGQGAYGYTF.

This clonotype was counted ten times or more. The V call is TRBV7-2, the J call TRBJ2-7, with 8 bases lining up with TRBD1. This CDR3 has 15 residues. Germline assignment: CDR1 SGHTA and CDR2 FQGNSA. V was pared by 2 bases and J by 3 bases, with 6 bases of the junction left unmatched. CDR3 residues: CASSLSFGQGYEQYF. The CDR3 nucleotides read TGTGCCAGCAGCTTAAGTTTCGGACAGGGCTACGAGCAGTACTTC.

This clonotype was counted many times. The V and J genes are TRBV7-9 and TRBJ2-2, with 10 bases matching TRBD1. V was clipped by 5 bases and J by 7 bases; unmatched bases: 4. This CDR3 has 14 residues. Germline V gene data show CDR1 as SEHNR and CDR2 as FQNEAQ (reference sequence). This CDR3 reads CASSPDRGLGELFF. The CDR3 bases are TGTGCCAGCAGCCCAGACAGGGGGCTCGGGGAGCTGTTTTTT.

Comments on this clonotype: One end of the junction does not line up with germline, which may come from a read error. The chain is built from TRBV7-7 and TRBJ2-2, with D maybe TRBD1 (5 bases). Germline V CDR1 and CDR2: SSHAT, FNYEAQ (reference sequence). The CDR3 spans 14 residues. The CDR3: CASRKDTDTGELFF. The CDR3 nucleotides read TGTGCTAGCAGAAAGGACACAGACACCGGGGAGCTGTTTTTT.

Many counts were recorded for this clonotype. CDR3: CASSLQGALGGKLFF. The CDR3 DNA sequence: TGTGCCAGCAGCTTACAGGGGGCGCTTGGGGGAAAACTGTTTTTT. The chain is built from TRBV7-2 and TRBJ1-4; 8 nucleotides line up with TRBD1. The CDR3 totals 15 residues. Germline CDR1 is SGHTA and CDR2 is FQGNSA. J gave up 10 bases and V 2 bases, and 9 bases lay outside the gene matches. The complete variable domain, with remaining parts taken from reference TRBV7-2 and TRBJ1-4, reads GAGVSQSPSNKVTEKGKDVELRCDPISGHTALYWYRQSLGQGLEFLIYFQGNSAPDKSGLPSDRFSAERTGGSVSTLTIQRTQQEDSAVYLCASSLQGALGGKLFFGSGTQLSVL.

This clonotype was seen at least ten times. This chain uses TRBV6-6 with TRBJ2-7; D not resolved. Trimming cost V 6 bases and J 9 bases, with 12 bases left between them. CDR3 length: 11 amino acids. CDR1 and CDR2 from the germline V gene are MNHNY and SVGAGI (reference sequence). The CDR3 here is CASSSPIGQYF. CDR3 nucleotides: TGTGCCAGCAGCTCCCCGATTGGGCAGTACTTC.

This clonotype was recorded many times. This chain joins TRBV10-3 and TRBJ2-1; 8 bases are a match to TRBD2. CDR3 length equals 15 residues. From germline, CDR1 is ENHRY and CDR2 SYGVKD. V was pared by 0 bases and J by 8 bases, with 6 bases of the junction left unmatched. The chain's CDR3 is CAISESSGGGHEQFF. CDR3 coding DNA: TGTGCCATCAGTGAGTCGAGCGGGGGAGGTCATGAGCAGTTCTTC.

The rearrangement links TRBV7-6 to TRBJ2-2; D may be TRBD1 or TRBD2 (5 bases each). This CDR3 has 15 amino acids. The V end lost 3 bases, the J end lost 4 bases, and 12 bases lay between the germline ends. Germline CDR1 and CDR2: SGHVS and FNYEAQ. CDR3 DNA: TGTGCCAGCAGCTTGGGGACGGAGCTCACCGGGGAGCTGTTTTTT. This codes for CASSLGTELTGELFF.

This clonotype was seen at least ten times. The chain recombines TRBV7-8 with TRBJ1-1; D remains unclear. Germline lookup yields CDR1 SGHVS and CDR2 FQNEAQ. The CDR3 is 15 amino acids. V gave up 5 bases and J gave up 4 bases, with 17 bases separating them. The CDR3, as DNA: TGTGCCAGCAGCCCGACCCGTGGCAGGCCCACTGAAGCTTTCTTT. It is translated as CASSPTRGRPTEAFF.

This clonotype was counted many times. V and J are TRBV9 and TRBJ2-3, with a weak D call TRBD1 (5 bases). The CDR3 has 14 amino acids. V lost 4 bases and J 1 base, leaving 10 bases between the germline ends. Germline-derived CDR1 and CDR2 are SGDLS and YYNGEE. The CDR3 sequence is CASSPDSRTDTQYF. CDR3 coding DNA: TGTGCCAGCAGCCCCGACAGTCGCACAGATACGCAGTATTTT.

This clonotype was seen at least ten times. The chain carries TRBV7-2 and TRBJ2-5; D unclear. Per germline, CDR1 SGHTA and CDR2 FQGNSA. CDR3 length: 13 residues. Trimming took 5 bases from V and 1 from J, leaving 8 bases between them. The CDR3 DNA reads as TGTGCCAGCAGCGTACCGGGCCAAGAGACCCAGTACTTC. Translated, it gives CASSVPGQETQYF.

This clonotype was seen many times. V is TRBV6-6 and J is TRBJ2-7; 8 nucleotides line up with TRBD1. CDR1 MNHNY and CDR2 SVGAGI come from the germline V gene (reference sequence). The CDR3 has 16 amino acids. J lost 3 bases, V lost 0 bases, and 7 bases had no gene match. The CDR3 DNA follows: TGTGCCAGCAGTTACTCCCAGTTAGGACAGGGCTACGAGCAGTACTTC. It specifies CASSYSQLGQGYEQYF.

This clonotype occurred many times. V gene TRBV7-6 combines with J gene TRBJ2-7; D perhaps matches TRBD1 (6 bases). CDR1 and CDR2 from the germline V gene are SGHVS and FNYEAQ. This CDR3 is 13 amino acids long. V gave up 4 bases and J gave up 3 bases, with 10 bases separating them. The CDR3 DNA reads TGTGCCAGCAGCTCATACAGGGACTACGAGCAGTACTTC. Translated, it gives CASSSYRDYEQYF. Supplemented by reference TRBV7-6 and TRBJ2-7, the full variable domain reads GAGVSQSPRYKVTKRGQDVALRCDPISGHVSLYWYRQALGQGPEFLTYFNYEAQQDKSGLPNDRFSAERPEGSISTLTIQRTEQRDSAMYRCASSSYRDYEQYFGPGTRLTVT.

This clonotype was counted ten times or more. This sequence joins TRBV7-9 and TRBJ2-7; D unresolved. The germline V gene encodes CDR1 SEHNR and CDR2 FQNEAQ (reference sequence). V dropped 3 bases and J dropped 3 bases, with 3 bases sitting between them. The CDR3 runs to 11 residues. The CDR3 is CASSFDYEQYF. In DNA, the CDR3 is TGTGCCAGCAGCTTTGACTACGAGCAGTACTTC.

The sample holds many counts of this clonotype. This chain uses TRBV20-1 with TRBJ1-2; weak D call: TRBD1 (5 bases). Germline V gene lookup returns CDR1 DFQATT and CDR2 SNEGSKA (reference sequence). This CDR3 comprises 16 residues. The ends were cut back, 2 bases at V and 2 bases at J, with 18 bases in the middle. The CDR3 DNA reads as TGCAGTGCTAGATCTAGGGGTGGGGGAAGGAACTATGGCTACACCTTC. Protein product: CSARSRGGGRNYGYTF.

This rearrangement joins TRBV6-5 to TRBJ2-7; D gene ambiguous. CDR1 and CDR2 from the germline V gene are MNHEY and SVGAGI. Trimming stripped 7 bases from V and 1 base from J, with 20 bases between. The CDR3 has 16 amino acids. Here the CDR3 reads CASTQKASKNSYEQYF. CDR3 in DNA: TGTGCCAGCACTCAAAAGGCTAGTAAAAATTCCTACGAGCAGTACTTC.

This clonotype was counted many times. J is TRBJ2-1 and V is TRBV29-1, with TRBD2 matching over 10 bases. The J segment lost 1 base and the V segment lost 1 base, leaving 1 base of the junction unmatched. The CDR3 extends over 15 amino acids. CDR1 is SQVTM and CDR2 is ANQGSEA in the germline V gene. CDR3 DNA sequence: TGCAGCGTTGAAGGTAGCGGGGGGTCCTACAATGAGCAGTTCTTC. Its translation is CSVEGSGGSYNEQFF.

This clonotype occurred many times. J is TRBJ1-1 and V is TRBV5-1, with 8 bases identical to TRBD1. Germline CDR1 reads SGHRS; CDR2 reads YFSETQ. The CDR3 is 16 amino acids. After removal of 4 bases from V and 4 bases from J, the junction contained 12 bases not matched to a gene. CDR3: CASSPIAGQGGTEAFF. The CDR3 nucleotides read TGCGCCAGCAGCCCGATCGCCGGACAGGGAGGCACTGAAGCTTTCTTT.

This clonotype was observed many times. The chain recombines TRBV5-5 with TRBJ1-1; D is unresolved. Trimming took 5 bases from V and 0 from J, leaving 11 bases between them. CDR1 and CDR2 (germline): SGHKS, YYEKEE (reference sequence). The CDR3 is 14 amino acids. CDR3 sequence reads: CASSPWTVNTEAFF. The CDR3 coding sequence is TGTGCCAGCAGTCCGTGGACGGTGAACACTGAAGCTTTCTTT.

This clonotype was seen many times. CDR3: CSVEDWWGGEETQYF. For the CDR3, the DNA is TGCAGCGTTGAAGATTGGTGGGGAGGGGAAGAGACCCAGTACTTC. V gene TRBV29-1 combines with J gene TRBJ2-5; 7 bases are shared with TRBD2. There are 15 residues in the CDR3. Unmatched junction bases numbered 7, after V lost 0 bases and J lost 3 bases. Looked up from germline, CDR1 is SQVTM and CDR2 is ANQGSEA. The variable domain in full, with the rest retrieved from reference TRBV29-1 and TRBJ2-5, is SAVISQKPSRDICQRGTSLTIQCQVDSQVTMMFWYRQQPGQSLTLIATANQGSEATYESGFVIDKFPISRPNLTFSTLTVSNMSPEDSSIYLCSVEDWWGGEETQYFGPGTRLLVL.

The J gene is TRBJ2-3, the V gene TRBV4-1; TRBD2 matches at 13 bases. Germline V lookup: CDR1 MGHRA, CDR2 YSYEKL. With V trimmed by 2 bases and J by 0 bases, 2 bases remained unmatched. The CDR3 loop spans 17 amino acids. CDR3 coding DNA: TGCGCCAGCAGCCAAAGACTAGCGGGGGGCAGCACAGATACGCAGTATTTT. It yields the protein CASSQRLAGGSTDTQYF.